Shown below are 31 T cell receptor beta chains from a single sample sequenced in a study of cytomegalovirus exposure and HLA in healthy donors. In the PCR, 60 Vbeta and 13 Jbeta primers were used. Only in-frame clones appear in the TCRdb table, and some are missing; sequencing was by immunoSEQ multiplex PCR. The sample has about 110,000 clones; approximately 71% are singletons. The sequenced sample was PBMCs. The receptors were gathered from a middle-aged man in good health and CMV-seronegative.

V and J are TRBV7-9 and TRBJ2-3; 8 nucleotides line up with TRBD2. V lost 5 bases and J lost 2; bases outside the gene matches: 12. The length of the CDR3 is 17 residues. CDR1 and CDR2 from the germline V gene are SEHNR and FQNEAQ (reference sequence). CDR3 in DNA: TGTGCCAGCAGCCTCATTATTAGCGGGGTTTTCACAGATACGCAGTATTTT. It yields the protein CASSLIISGVFTDTQYF.

V is TRBV6-1 and J is TRBJ1-6; D ambiguous. Between the trimmed V and J ends, which lost 8 bases and 0 bases, there was a span of 5 bases. Germline-derived CDR1 and CDR2 are MNHNS and SASEGT. This CDR3 contains 13 residues. This chain's CDR3 is CASGGSYNSPLHF. The DNA of the CDR3 is TGTGCCAGCGGAGGCTCCTATAATTCACCCCTCCACTTT.

This sequence joins TRBV4-1 and TRBJ2-1; 10 bases match TRBD2. This CDR3 is 16 amino acids long. The J segment lost 5 bases and the V segment lost 6 bases, leaving 10 bases of the junction unmatched. Germline CDR1 and CDR2: MGHRA and YSYEKL. DNA of the CDR3: TGCGCCAGCAGGCCAACGGTAGCGGGGGGAGACAATGAGCAGTTCTTC. This encodes CASRPTVAGGDNEQFF.

On this clone itself: It is likely a read error, because the conserved phenylalanine at the end of the CDR3 is missing. The DNA is left out, because the CDR3 cannot be placed on it with certainty; the CDR3 is given as TCRdb lists it. The rearrangement uses TRBV23-1 and TRBJ2-6; no DNA check was done on the table's D call, TRBD1. TRBV23-1 belongs to the ORF category, with a function that is uncertain. Inclusive of both ends, the CDR3 amounts to 12 amino acids. The CDR3 loop is CASSQPPGQGPP.

The chain joins TRBV13 to TRBJ2-3; 7 bases align to TRBD1. J gave up 5 bases and V 7 bases, and 15 bases lay outside the gene matches. The CDR3 runs 16 residues. CDR1 PRHDT and CDR2 FYEKMQ come from the germline V gene (reference sequence). The CDR3 reads CASTTRTGTAVDTQYF. The CDR3 DNA follows: TGTGCCAGCACGACAAGGACAGGAACGGCAGTAGATACGCAGTATTTT.

This chain links TRBV5-1 with TRBJ1-4, with D possibly being TRBD1 (6 bases). Germline V gene lookup returns CDR1 SGHRS and CDR2 YFSETQ. This CDR3 contains 14 residues. V gave up 0 bases and J gave up 7 bases, with 10 bases separating them. The CDR3 spells CASSLGRGSEKLFF. As DNA, the CDR3 is TGCGCCAGCAGCTTGGGCAGGGGCAGTGAAAAACTGTTTTTT.

The CDR3 DNA follows: TGTGCCAGCAGCCGGGGACAATCTAGCAATCAGCCCCAGCATTTT. Protein: CASSRGQSSNQPQHF. The chain uses TRBV5-6 and TRBJ1-5; D perhaps matches TRBD1 (6 bases). V was trimmed by 4 bases and J by 0 bases, leaving 11 bases between them. Germline lookup yields CDR1 SGHDT and CDR2 YYEEEE. This CDR3 has 15 amino acids. Supplemented by reference TRBV5-6 and TRBJ1-5, the full variable domain reads DAGVTQSPTHLIKTRGQQVTLRCSPKSGHDTVSWYQQALGQGPQFIFQYYEEEERQRGNFPDRFSGHQFPNYSSELNVNALLLGDSALYLCASSRGQSSNQPQHFGDGTRLSIL.

This clone has a handful of counts. The same CDR3 can be traced to other DNA sequences in this sample. The chain uses TRBV5-1 and TRBJ2-7; 8 nucleotides line up with TRBD1. The CDR3 length is 14 residues. Losses at the gene ends were 3 bases for V and 0 bases for J; bases not matched to a gene: 2. Germline V lookup: CDR1 SGHRS, CDR2 YFSETQ. The CDR3 coding sequence is TGCGCCAGCAGCTCGGGGACAGGCTCCTACGAGCAGTACTTC. Translating it yields CASSSGTGSYEQYF.

The chain carries TRBV10-3 and TRBJ1-1; 7 bases are a match to TRBD1. The length of the CDR3 is 14 residues. CDR1 is ENHRY, CDR2 SYGVKD, per germline. V shed 5 bases, J shed 0 bases, and the junction held 3 bases outside the gene matches. CDR3 bases: TGTGCCATCAGTTCGGACAGGATGAACACTGAAGCTTTCTTT. Its translation is CAISSDRMNTEAFF.

The chain has TRBV9 and TRBJ1-6, with a tentative D call TRBD1 (5 bases). The CDR3 is made up of 14 amino acids. Germline CDR1 reads SGDLS; CDR2 reads YYNGEE. Trimming removed 0 bases from V and 10 bases from J, with 11 bases in between. The CDR3 DNA reads as TGTGCCAGCAGCGTAGACCCGGGGGAATCACCCCTCCACTTT. Protein product: CASSVDPGESPLHF. The full variable domain, its missing parts supplied by reference TRBV9 and TRBJ1-6, is DSGVTQTPKHLITATGQRVTLRCSPRSGDLSVYWYQQSLDQGLQFLIQYYNGEERAKGNILERFSAQQFPDLHSELNLSSLELGDSALYFCASSVDPGESPLHFGNGTRLTVT.

The chain links TRBV19 to TRBJ2-1; 7 bases are shared with TRBD1. J was trimmed by 9 bases and V by 7 bases; bases with no gene match: 9. The germline gives CDR1 LNHDA, CDR2 SQIVND (reference sequence). The CDR3 sequence is 13 residues long. CDR3 protein: CASTTTGWGEQFF. For the CDR3, the DNA is TGTGCCAGTACCACGACAGGGTGGGGTGAGCAGTTCTTC.

The chain couples TRBV10-3 to TRBJ2-5; 9 nucleotides agree with TRBD2. The CDR3 sequence is 15 residues long. The V gene end was trimmed by 6 bases and the J gene end by 1 base; junction bases not matched to a gene: 6. Germline V lookup: CDR1 ENHRY, CDR2 SYGVKD. CDR3 sequence: CAIRKGGGAQETQYF. The CDR3, as DNA: TGTGCCATCAGAAAGGGCGGGGGGGCCCAAGAGACCCAGTACTTC.

The chain carries TRBV5-1 and TRBJ2-1; tentative D call: TRBD1 (6 bases). This CDR3 comprises 19 residues. The germline V and J ends were trimmed by 3 bases and 0 bases, with 22 bases remaining between them. Germline V gene data show CDR1 as SGHRS and CDR2 as YFSETQ. The CDR3 DNA sequence: TGCGCCAGCAGCTCAGAACCGACAGGTCTTATGAGCTCCTACAATGAGCAGTTCTTC. This translates into CASSSEPTGLMSSYNEQFF.

V and J are TRBV7-9 and TRBJ2-3; maybe TRBD1 (6 bases). The CDR3 spans 16 residues. CDR1 is SEHNR, CDR2 FQNEAQ, per germline (reference sequence). Trimming pared 3 bases from V and 3 bases from J, leaving 16 bases between. In DNA form, the CDR3 reads TGTGCCAGCAGCTTCGGCCAGGGGATTGGGACAGATACGCAGTATTTT. Translating gives CASSFGQGIGTDTQYF.

This clone was picked up one time. The J gene is TRBJ2-1, the V gene TRBV29-1; 9 bases are shared with TRBD1. In germline, CDR1 is SQVTM, CDR2 ANQGSEA. V gave up 8 bases and J gave up 10 bases; unmatched junction bases: 12. The CDR3 is made up of 13 amino acids. For the CDR3, the DNA is TGCAGCCGGACCCACAGGGGGCGCGGGGAGCAGTTCTTC. Protein: CSRTHRGRGEQFF.

This chain joins TRBV5-4 and TRBJ2-2; 7 bases match TRBD1. Germline V gene lookup returns CDR1 SGHNT and CDR2 YYREEE (reference sequence). This CDR3 is 14 amino acids long. Germline trimming cut 3 bases from V and 4 bases from J; bases unmatched to any gene: 3. This CDR3 is CASSSTGFTGELFF. The CDR3 bases are TGTGCCAGCAGCTCGACAGGGTTCACCGGGGAGCTGTTTTTT.

The V and J genes are TRBV5-1 and TRBJ1-1, with D perhaps TRBD1 (5 bases). V was cut by 0 bases and J by 0 bases, with 9 bases left in between. The CDR3 extends over 15 amino acids. CDR1 is SGHRS, CDR2 YFSETQ, per germline. DNA of the CDR3: TGCGCCAGCAGCTTGGATCGGGGGTTGAACACTGAAGCTTTCTTT. Protein: CASSLDRGLNTEAFF.

The V call is TRBV4-2, the J call TRBJ1-2; TRBD1 might be the D (6 bases). The CDR3 loop spans 14 amino acids. V was cut by 4 bases and J by 4 bases, with 13 bases left in between. The germline gives CDR1 LGHNA, CDR2 YNFKEQ. The CDR3 spells CASSLGQGSYGYTF. DNA for the CDR3: TGTGCCAGCAGCCTCGGGCAGGGGAGCTATGGCTACACCTTC.

This clone has more than one count but fewer than ten. The chain recombines TRBV7-6 with TRBJ1-4; unclear D gene. Germline CDR1 SGHVS, CDR2 FNYEAQ. V lost 2 bases and J 0 bases, leaving 4 bases between the germline ends. This CDR3 spans 14 amino acids. The CDR3 protein is CASSLQATNEKLFF. The DNA of the CDR3 is TGTGCCAGCAGCTTACAGGCAACTAATGAAAAACTGTTTTTT.

J is TRBJ1-4 and V is TRBV6-5; 8 nucleotides match TRBD1. The length of the CDR3 is 15 residues. With V trimmed by 6 bases and J by 7 bases, 10 bases remained unmatched. The germline V gene encodes CDR1 MNHEY and CDR2 SVGAGI. CDR3 in DNA: TGTGCCAGCAGGCCAAGACAGGGGTTAGGTGAAAAACTGTTTTTT. Its protein is CASRPRQGLGEKLFF.

This chain uses TRBV5-1 with TRBJ2-5; 10 bases agree with TRBD1. Germline loops: CDR1 SGHRS, CDR2 YFSETQ. Losses at the gene ends were 3 bases for V and 4 bases for J; bases not matched to a gene: 3. This CDR3 has 14 amino acids. CDR3 in DNA: TGCGCCAGCAGCTCGGGACAGGGGATAGAGACCCAGTACTTC. It yields the protein CASSSGQGIETQYF.

This clone was picked up one time. V usage is TRBV5-5 and J usage is TRBJ2-7, with D possibly TRBD2 on 5 matching bases. The CDR3 is 13 amino acids. Germline-derived CDR1 and CDR2 are SGHKS and YYEKEE (reference sequence). V was shortened by 4 bases and J by 4 bases, with 12 bases between the two germline ends. The CDR3 reads CASSPDLSYEQYF. The CDR3 nucleotides read TGTGCCAGCAGCCCGGACTTGAGTTACGAGCAGTACTTC.

The CDR3 DNA follows: TGTGCCAGCAGCCAAATGGGGGGGATAGCTTTCTTT. Its protein product is CASSQMGGIAFF. V is TRBV14 and J is TRBJ1-1, with D perhaps matching TRBD1 (5 bases). This CDR3 contains 12 residues. V dropped 2 bases and J dropped 10 bases, with 11 bases sitting between them. CDR1 is SGHDN, CDR2 FVKESK, per germline.

Written as DNA, the CDR3 is TGTGCCAGCAGCTTAGTTCGGGGCTCCTACAATGAGCAGTTCTTC. Translated: CASSLVRGSYNEQFF. The chain is built from TRBV11-2 and TRBJ2-1; weak D call: TRBD2 (5 bases). The CDR3 covers 15 residues. CDR1 is SGHAT and CDR2 is FQNNGV in the germline V gene. The ends were cut back, 1 base at V and 0 bases at J, with 7 bases in the middle. Full variable domain (remainder filled in from reference TRBV11-2 and TRBJ2-1): EAGVAQSPRYKIIEKRQSVAFWCNPISGHATLYWYQQILGQGPKLLIQFQNNGVVDDSQLPKDRFSAERLKGVDSTLKIQPAKLEDSAVYLCASSLVRGSYNEQFFGPGTRLTVL.

This chain uses TRBV4-2 with TRBJ2-7; 10 bases agree with TRBD1. CDR1 and CDR2 (germline): LGHNA, YNFKEQ. V shed 3 bases and J 1 base; nucleotides not matched to a gene: 0. The CDR3 spans 14 residues. CDR3 amino acids: CASSQGQGSYEQYF. The CDR3 DNA sequence: TGTGCCAGCAGCCAGGGACAGGGGTCCTACGAGCAGTACTTC.

This rearrangement joins TRBV29-1 to TRBJ2-7, with a possible D match to TRBD1 (6 bases). Germline CDR1 SQVTM, CDR2 ANQGSEA. Trimming removed 3 bases from V and 3 bases from J, with 9 bases in between. This CDR3 contains 12 residues. CDR3 coding DNA: TGCAGCGTTGAGGACAGAAACTACGAGCAGTACTTC. Translating it yields CSVEDRNYEQYF.

The chain uses TRBV6-5 and TRBJ2-3, with D possibly being TRBD1 (6 bases). The CDR3 consists of 14 residues. With 6 bases removed from V and 0 bases from J, the gap between germline ends came to 10 bases. Germline V gene sequence: CDR1 MNHEY, CDR2 SVGAGI. The CDR3 is CASRDRASTDTQYF. The CDR3 bases are TGTGCCAGCAGGGACAGAGCTAGCACAGATACGCAGTATTTT.

J is TRBJ2-3 and V is TRBV7-6, with 13 nucleotides matching TRBD2. This CDR3 contains 18 residues. In germline, CDR1 is SGHVS, CDR2 FNYEAQ. After removal of 0 bases from V and 2 bases from J, the junction contained 5 bases not matched to a gene. CDR3 sequence reads: CASSLASGLAGNTDTQYF. For the CDR3, the DNA is TGTGCCAGCAGCTTAGCCTCGGGACTAGCGGGGAACACAGATACGCAGTATTTT.

This clone was detected a few times. This sequence joins TRBV11-2 and TRBJ1-1, with 7 bases aligning to TRBD1. Germline CDR1 and CDR2: SGHAT and FQNNGV. The V and J ends lost 5 bases and 0 bases, in that order; junction bases with no gene match: 9. This CDR3 has 16 residues. The CDR3 DNA is TGTGCCAGCAGCCGCGGGACAGCAAAAATGAACACTGAAGCTTTCTTT. Translation gives CASSRGTAKMNTEAFF.

The chain carries TRBV18 and TRBJ1-1; 7 bases line up with TRBD1. There are 14 residues in the CDR3. CDR1 is KGHSH and CDR2 is LQKENI in the germline V gene. V shed 1 base and J 5 bases; nucleotides not matched to a gene: 4. The CDR3 nucleotides are TGTGCCAGCTCACCACAGGGGGCAGGTACTGAAGCTTTCTTT. This sequence encodes CASSPQGAGTEAFF.

This clone was counted a single time. This sequence joins TRBV5-6 and TRBJ2-7; 8 bases match TRBD2. CDR3 length: 14 amino acids. With 4 bases clipped from V and 7 bases from J, the junction kept 10 bases outside the gene matches. Germline V gene sequence: CDR1 SGHDT, CDR2 YYEEEE. CDR3 protein: CASSHGRGGCEQYF. The CDR3 DNA reads as TGTGCCAGCAGCCATGGTCGGGGGGGCTGTGAGCAGTACTTC.